The source of this TCR beta chain is a study of blood T cells in healthy people across ages (dated by TCRdb to between 2015 and 2016). For the wider study: Template switching captured roughly one uniquely barcoded TCR beta cDNA molecule per two T cells in model experiments. Donors were grouped into four age groups: young (average about 15 years), middle-aged (roughly 38), aged (over 55) and long-lived (approximately 81). To avoid experimental bias, donors of different ages were spread randomly across the sequencing lanes. Two additional independent replicas of 1 million unique cDNA reads from the same blood draw were analyzed for two donors (one aged 18 to 30 and one aged 80 or older). To track age-related changes in TCR beta repertoire diversity, the study relied on deep sequencing normalized with unique cDNA molecular identifiers. Summary of the overall study and its limitations: Total diversity estimates from one million sequenced T cells were considered lower bounds and underestimates. As age increased, observed TCR beta diversity per million T cells dropped in a roughly linear way, and a significant reduction was already evident by age approximately 40. Since profiling was done on bulk unsorted PBMCs, naive and antigen-experienced compartments could not be conclusively compared. The CMV infection status of donors was not known, potentially confounding age-related changes in expanded clonotypes. A strong correlation was found between observed TCR beta diversity and the percentage of naive T cells measured by flow cytometry. Compared with the aged group, more naive CD4+ T cells, fewer expanded clones and increased TCR diversity were shown by the long-lived group, suggesting age selection.

Taken from cysteine to phenylalanine, the CDR3 has 15 residues. Only CDR3 DNA remains: 45 bases, in frame from the first base. The germline ends are 10 bases apart after V is trimmed by 0 bases and J by 1 base. The germline V gene yields SGDLS for CDR1 and YYNGEE for CDR2. This clonotype showed up just a few times. Which antigen it targets is not known. Per-base qualities were not stored, and no clone one base away is much larger. Libraries were prepared through 5' RACE. Sequencing took place on an Illumina HiSeq 2500. A second 7 to 11 cycle PCR used a sample-barcoded 5' primer and a J-beta primer mix. A unique molecular identifier was introduced onto each TCR beta cDNA molecule by a template-switch 5' adaptor carrying 12 random nucleotides. At least 3 million CDR3-containing paired-end reads were obtained from each sample. First-strand cDNA was synthesized from all RNA with the Mint cDNA synthesis kit, primed by a TRBC-specific oligonucleotide. Following uracil-DNA glycosylase treatment, all cDNA underwent a first 18-cycle PCR with the universal primers M1SS and BC2_uni_R. The study's processing was this. For normalization, 1 million high-quality reads were randomly selected from each sample, with every read carrying a distinct molecular identifier. Reads with shared molecular identifiers were discarded instead of being binned into consensus sequences. MiTCR, with a Q25 quality threshold and the strictest error-elimination algorithm, was used for CDR3 identification, clonotype clustering and error correction. A nonparametric unseen species model with Euler transformation was used to estimate a lower bound on total TCR beta diversity. TCRdb passed the public sequencing reads through fastp at Q25 and MiXCR, retaining productive beta sequences. Every distinct CDR3 protein forms one entry, paired with its most common genes and DNA. It is TCRdb's table, rather than the study itself, that gives the V and J calls and clone size. Here the sample has roughly 1.5 million distinct CDR3 sequences; 35% to 45% occur a single time. The ten largest clones represent around 4% of the sample.

The 39 donors, aged about 6 to 95 years, were systemically healthy Caucasian individuals from Russia. Each donor gave 8 to 10 milliliters of peripheral blood, drawn into EDTA-treated Vacutainer tubes. Ficoll-Paque density-gradient centrifugation was used to isolate PBMCs, with at least 6.5 million per sample. Total RNA was extracted from PBMCs with Trizol reagent, with at least 6 micrograms obtained per sample. The percentages of naive CD45RAhigh/CD27high T cells were determined by flow cytometry on a PBMC aliquot from every donor. Material: blood. This receptor was identified in a woman aged 18-29 years in good health. The rearrangement combines TRBV9 with TRBJ1-2, with the D gene not clear enough to name. The CDR3 sequence is CASSVGGDNNYGYTF. The DNA sequence follows: TGTGCCAGCAGCGTAGGGGGAGACAATAACTATGGCTACACCTTC.